These 4 T cell receptor beta chains came from one sample sequenced in a study of blood T cell repertoires in COVID-19. The repertoire was sequenced with immunoSEQ multiplex PCR; TCRdb's copy has only in-frame clones and lacks some. The sample has 150,000 to 200,000 clones, approximately 90% seen once; the top ten hold around 5%. Sequenced: peripheral blood. The receptors were gathered from a man younger than 35 with COVID-19, enrolled during active disease.

The rearrangement uses TRBV4-3 and TRBJ1-6; maybe TRBD1 (6 bases). The CDR3 extends over 15 amino acids. Trimming removed 3 bases at V and 7 bases at J, with 13 bases between. The germline V gene has CDR1 LGHNA and CDR2 YSLEER. The CDR3 protein is CASSQHRVDNSPLHF. CDR3 nucleotide sequence: TGCGCCAGCAGCCAGCACAGGGTCGACAATTCACCCCTCCACTTT.

V usage is TRBV5-1 and J usage is TRBJ2-1, with D tentatively TRBD2 (6 bases). CDR1 is SGHRS, CDR2 YFSETQ, per germline. Trimming removed 0 bases from V and 9 bases from J, with 7 bases in between. This CDR3 spans 12 amino acids. The CDR3 loop is CASSLAGSEQFF. The CDR3 coding sequence is TGCGCCAGCAGCTTGGCCGGGAGTGAGCAGTTCTTC.

The CDR3 protein is CASSQDPHGEIAYEQYF. CDR3 nucleotides: TGCGCCAGCAGCCAAGATCCTCACGGGGAAATTGCCTACGAGCAGTACTTC. The chain carries TRBV4-3 and TRBJ2-7; a possible D gene is TRBD2 (5 bases). V was clipped by 0 bases and J by 2 bases, with 17 bases between them. From germline, CDR1 is LGHNA and CDR2 YSLEER. The CDR3 extends over 17 amino acids.

The rearrangement joins TRBV27 to TRBJ2-7, with D possibly matching TRBD2 (6 bases). V lost 3 bases and J lost 1, with 10 bases in between. This CDR3 region has 14 residues. From germline, CDR1 is MNHEY and CDR2 SMNVEV (reference sequence). The CDR3 bases are TGTGCCAGCAGTTTGGGAGGCAGTTCCTACGAGCAGTACTTC. Its protein product is CASSLGGSSYEQYF.